The present TCR beta chain was sequenced within a study of cytomegalovirus exposure and HLA in healthy donors. Study-level points and caveats: Most TCR sequences were uncommon, yet certain public TCRs appeared in many donors. The study assumed roughly uniform donor sequencing depth for presence/absence analyses.

Worth noting for this clone: Its antigen remains unknown.

It was with 60 Vbeta and 13 Jbeta primers that the PCR ran. Sequencing was performed with immunoSEQ multiplex PCR; in TCRdb, only in-frame clones are kept and a portion is missing. The repertoire consists of more than 150,000 clones, with roughly 80% occurring once and the leading ten covering under 8.5%. The sample taken for sequencing was PBMCs. This TCR derives from a woman aged 45-65 years in good health and CMV-seropositive.

Written as DNA, the CDR3 is TGTGCCAGTATCAAAACAGGGGACATTACCAATCAGCCCCAGCATTTT. Translation: CASIKTGDITNQPQHF. The rearrangement joins TRBV19 to TRBJ1-5; 7 bases align to TRBD1. The junction had 12 bases not matched to a gene; V was cut back by 7 bases and J by 3 bases. Germline CDR1 is LNHDA and CDR2 is SQIVND (reference sequence). This CDR3 is 16 amino acids long.